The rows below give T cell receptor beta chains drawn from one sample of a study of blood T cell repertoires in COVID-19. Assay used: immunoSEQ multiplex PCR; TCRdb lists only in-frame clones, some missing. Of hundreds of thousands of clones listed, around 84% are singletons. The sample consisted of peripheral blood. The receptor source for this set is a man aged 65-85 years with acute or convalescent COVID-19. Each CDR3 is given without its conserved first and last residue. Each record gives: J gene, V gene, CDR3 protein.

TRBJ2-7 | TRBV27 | ASSLQGAAEQY
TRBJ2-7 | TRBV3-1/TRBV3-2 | ASSPWDRPPYEQY
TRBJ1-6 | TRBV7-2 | ASSLVWQPGDSPLH
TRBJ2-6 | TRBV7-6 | ASSLNSAGANVLT
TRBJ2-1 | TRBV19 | ASSIQTSGPPQF
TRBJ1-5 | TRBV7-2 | ASSSASGSNQPQH
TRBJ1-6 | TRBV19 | ASRSGTGSAHSPLH
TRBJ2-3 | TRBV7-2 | ASSDRARTDTQY
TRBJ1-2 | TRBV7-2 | ASSLFVDSNYGYT
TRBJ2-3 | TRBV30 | AWSVGTSGGDTQY
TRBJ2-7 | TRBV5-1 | ASSGTGVLGQY
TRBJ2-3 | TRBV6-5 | ASSSTSIADTQY
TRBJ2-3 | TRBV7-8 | ASSPWLAGTVDTQY
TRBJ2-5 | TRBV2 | ASSWDRDVAETQY
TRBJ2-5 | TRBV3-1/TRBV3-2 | ASSQGRGTYQETQY
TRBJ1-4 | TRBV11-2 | ASSLGGGGREKLF
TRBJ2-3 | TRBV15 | ATSRLLAGSTDTQY
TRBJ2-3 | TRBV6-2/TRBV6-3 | ASSYDRGATDTQY
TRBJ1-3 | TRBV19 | ASRPGTGSFSGNTIY
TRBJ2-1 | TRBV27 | ASRNLGLAGAPYNEQF
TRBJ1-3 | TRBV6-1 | ASSEARGSGNTIY
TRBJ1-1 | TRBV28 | ASSLTQGMNTEAF
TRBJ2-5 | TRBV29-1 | SVDSPGGETQY
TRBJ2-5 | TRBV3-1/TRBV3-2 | ASSPNPQKGRKTQY
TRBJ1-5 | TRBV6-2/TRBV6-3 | ASSYPTGGGQPQH
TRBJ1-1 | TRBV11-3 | ASSLDDRGHTEAF